A selection of T cell receptor beta chains follows, all from one sample in a study of T cells in Graves' hyperthyroidism and ophthalmopathy. Via MiXCR, TCRdb re-called the multiplex PCR reads, giving one row per CDR3 protein. The table records about 480,000 distinct CDR3 sequences, around 22% of them present only once. The sequencing sample was made of blood. The receptors were gathered from a woman in her twenties or thirties with Graves' ophthalmopathy. Each CDR3 is given with its conserved first and last residue. D genes are given only for firm matches. Clone size, where shown, is once, few, many, or a class for clones that have expanded.

>TRBD2|TRBV6-5|many|TRBJ2-5
TGTGCCAGCAGTTACAGGGGAGGGGAGACCCAGTACTTC
CASSYRGGETQYF
>NA|TRBV20-1|many|TRBJ2-6
TGCAGTGCTAGAGAACCCGGTGGGGCCAACGTCCTGACTTTC
CSAREPGGANVLTF
>TRBD1|TRBV12-3/TRBV12-4|few|TRBJ2-6
TGTGCCAGCAGAGGGACAGGGATCTTCTCTGGGGCCAACGTCCTGACTTTC
CASRGTGIFSGANVLTF
>TRBD1|TRBV12-3/TRBV12-4|NA|TRBJ1-2
TGTGCCAGCAGTTTCGTGGGACAGCGCTATGGCTACACCTTC
CASSFVGQRYGYTF
>NA|TRBV14|NA|TRBJ1-5
TGTGCCAGCAGCCAAGATTCGCGGGGGAGCTATAGCAATCAGCCCCAGCATTTT
CASSQDSRGSYSNQPQHF
>NA|TRBV12-3/TRBV12-4|few|TRBJ2-7
TGTGCCAGCAGTCCCGTTAGGGGGGACCACGAGCAGTACTTC
CASSPVRGDHEQYF
>TRBD2|TRBV7-2|many|TRBJ2-7
TGTGCCAGCAGAGGACTAGCGGAGGACGAGCAGTACTTC
CASRGLAEDEQYF
>NA|TRBV12-3/TRBV12-4|many|TRBJ1-5
TGTGCCAGCAGGCAGACACCATATAGCAATCAGCCCCAGCATTTT
CASRQTPYSNQPQHF
>TRBD1|TRBV19|many|TRBJ1-1
TGTGCCAGTAGTGGACAGGGGGCTAAGAACACTGAAGCTTTCTTT
CASSGQGAKNTEAFF
>TRBD1|TRBV15|once|TRBJ1-2
TGTGCAACCATCAAAGAAATTCTACAGGGGAGGGAGTACTACACCTTC
CATIKEILQGREYYTF
>NA|TRBV6-5|many|TRBJ2-5
TGTGCCAGCAGTTATCCCAGGGGACCCCAAGAGACCCAGTACTTC
CASSYPRGPQETQYF
>TRBD1|TRBV29-1|NA|TRBJ1-2
TGCAGCGTACGGGACAGGCGTAACTATGGCTACACCTTC
CSVRDRRNYGYTF
>NA|TRBV6-1|many|TRBJ2-2
TGTGCCAGCAGTACCACCGGGACTGCGAACACCGGGGAGCTGTTTTTT
CASSTTGTANTGELFF
>NA|TRBV28|many|TRBJ2-2
TGTGCCAGCAGTCTCCTTGGCTCGAGGACCGGGGAGCTGTTTTTT
CASSLLGSRTGELFF
>NA|TRBV4-1|NA|TRBJ2-7
TGCGCCAGCAGCCAAAATCTTGGAACCTACGAGCAGTACTTC
CASSQNLGTYEQYF
>TRBD1|TRBV15|many|TRBJ1-5
TGTGCCACCAGCAGGGGATGGGGACAGGGCAATCAGCCCCAGCATTTT
CATSRGWGQGNQPQHF
>NA|TRBV10-2|NA|TRBJ1-1
TGCGCCAGCAGTGGGACGGAGAACACTGAAGCTTTCTTT
CASSGTENTEAFF
>NA|TRBV20-1|once|TRBJ2-7
TGCAGTGCTAGAGATCCCCGGGGTTCACACGAGCAGTACTTC
CSARDPRGSHEQYF
>NA|TRBV20-1|NA|TRBJ1-2
TGCAGTGCTAGTTGGACCGGGAACTATGGCTACACCTTC
CSASWTGNYGYTF
>TRBD1|TRBV30|many|TRBJ1-1
TGTGCCTGGAGGCCTTTACCGGGACAGGGGCTTTCGTCTGAAGCTTTCTTT
CAWRPLPGQGLSSEAFF
>NA|TRBV30|many|TRBJ1-1
TGTGCCTGGAGTGTCGGACACCAGAACACTGAAGCTTTCTTT
CAWSVGHQNTEAFF
>NA|TRBV6-5|many|TRBJ1-1
TGTGCCAGCAGCAAGAATACTGGGGGGACTGAAGCTTTCTTT
CASSKNTGGTEAFF
>NA|TRBV30|NA|TRBJ1-5
TGTGCCTGGAGTCGGGCAGGGGTGGAACATCAGCCCCAGCATTTT
CAWSRAGVEHQPQHF
>NA|TRBV6-1|NA|TRBJ1-1
TGTGCCAGCAGTCCCCAAGTCACTGAAGCTTTCTTT
CASSPQVTEAFF
>NA|TRBV28|many|TRBJ1-5
TGTGCCAGCAGTTTTCGGGGATACGGCAATCAGCCCCAGCATTTT
CASSFRGYGNQPQHF
>NA|TRBV19|NA|TRBJ1-5
TGTGCCAGTAGTAGGGTCGGGACATATCAGCCCCAGCATTTT
CASSRVGTYQPQHF
>NA|TRBV10-1|many|TRBJ2-2
TGCGCCAGCAGTGCTGGAGGGACCTACACCGGGGAGCTGTTTTTT
CASSAGGTYTGELFF
>TRBD1|TRBV15|few|TRBJ2-5
TGTGCCACCAGCAGAGCCCGGGACAGGGTGGGAGAGACCCAGTACTTC
CATSRARDRVGETQYF
>NA|TRBV2|many|TRBJ2-7
TGTGCCAGCAGGCGGGGATCCTACGAGCAGTACTTC
CASRRGSYEQYF
>NA|TRBV20-1|many|TRBJ1-1
TGCAGTGTTCCATTGGGGGGCTATACTGAAGCTTTCTTT
CSVPLGGYTEAFF
>TRBD1|TRBV10-3|few|TRBJ1-2
TGTGCCATCAGTGGCGGACAGGGCGCCTCTAGTAACTATGGCTACACCTTC
CAISGGQGASSNYGYTF
>NA|TRBV19|many|TRBJ1-1
TGTGCCAGTAGTATAGCACAGCGTGAAGCTTTCTTT
CASSIAQREAFF
>NA|TRBV6-1|many|TRBJ2-2
TGTGCCATCCTCTCCGGGAACACCGGGGAGCTGTTTTTT
CAILSGNTGELFF
>TRBD1|TRBV19|many|TRBJ2-7
TGTGCCAGTAGTATAGCCGGGACAGCCTACGAGCAGTACTTC
CASSIAGTAYEQYF
>NA|TRBV20-1|NA|TRBJ2-7
TGCAGTGACAGGGGAGGGCCGTTTGGGGAGCAGTACTTC
CSDRGGPFGEQYF